The 31 T cell receptor beta chains below were found in one sample sequenced in a study of shared clonotypes between healthy human individuals. Assay: immunoSEQ multiplex PCR; the TCRdb copy retains only in-frame clones and omits some. The table records about 2.3 million clones, 90% to 95% of them present only once. The sample consisted of naive CD4+ T cells from PBMCs. Subset indicated: CD45RA+ positively selected. Receptors were obtained from a man aged 18 to 30 in good health. Some clones in this sample may be carry-over from other donors' samples.

V and J are TRBV5-1 and TRBJ2-1; a possible D gene is TRBD2 (6 bases). The germline CDR1 and CDR2 sequences are SGHRS and YFSETQ. Trimming stripped 6 bases from V and 7 bases from J, with 11 bases between. This CDR3 region has 12 residues. The CDR3 loop reads CASKGGTNEQFF. The CDR3 DNA is TGCGCCAGCAAGGGAGGCACAAATGAGCAGTTCTTC.

The gene calls are TRBV5-6 and TRBJ2-1; 7 bases align to TRBD2. Germline V lookup: CDR1 SGHDT, CDR2 YYEEEE. This CDR3 is built from 13 residues. With 4 bases clipped from V and 10 bases from J, the junction kept 8 bases outside the gene matches. The CDR3, as DNA: TGTGCCAGCAGCCTGGGGGGAGCGGGAGAGCAGTTCTTC. This encodes CASSLGGAGEQFF.

The chain is built from TRBV19 and TRBJ2-3; D remains ambiguous. The germline V and J ends were trimmed by 6 bases and 2 bases, with 12 bases remaining between them. CDR1 and CDR2 (germline): LNHDA, SQIVND (reference sequence). This CDR3 is built from 14 residues. CDR3 DNA: TGTGCCAGTAGACGGAGCAGCACCACAGATACGCAGTATTTT. It codes for CASRRSSTTDTQYF.

This clone was seen a single time. The chain recombines TRBV7-2 with TRBJ2-4; 13 bases are a match to TRBD2. V lost 3 bases and J lost 6; bases outside the gene matches: 8. This CDR3 is built from 17 residues. Germline CDR1 SGHTA, CDR2 FQGNSA. The chain's CDR3 is CASSFGLAGVRRNIQYF. The CDR3 DNA reads TGTGCCAGCAGCTTCGGACTAGCGGGAGTGCGTCGAAACATTCAGTACTTC.

This clone was seen just once. This CDR3 reads CASSSSTSGRVEQFF. CDR3 coding DNA: TGTGCCAGCAGCTCGTCGACTAGCGGGAGGGTTGAGCAGTTCTTC. The chain joins TRBV11-3 to TRBJ2-1; 14 bases map to TRBD2. The germline gives CDR1 SGHNT, CDR2 YENEEA. Trimming took 4 bases from V and 9 from J; bases not matched to a gene: 5. This CDR3 region has 15 residues. The full variable domain, rest sourced from reference TRBV11-3 and TRBJ2-1, is EAGVVQSPRYKIIEKKQPVAFWCNPISGHNTLYWYLQNLGQGPELLIRYENEEAVDDSQLPKDRFSAERLKGVDSTLKIQPAELGDSAVYLCASSSSTSGRVEQFFGPGTRLTVL.

The chain has TRBV5-6 and TRBJ2-3; the D gene could be TRBD1 or TRBD2 (5 bases each). Trimming removed 4 bases from V and 2 bases from J, with 14 bases in between. Germline V gives CDR1 SGHDT, CDR2 YYEEEE. The CDR3 has 15 amino acids. The CDR3 loop is CASSLQGVYTDTQYF. In nucleotides, the CDR3 is TGTGCCAGCAGCCTGCAGGGAGTGTACACAGATACGCAGTATTTT.

The rearrangement uses TRBV5-5 and TRBJ2-4; no clear D. Trimming left V 2 bases short and J 5 bases short, with 8 bases between. The CDR3 loop spans 13 amino acids. Germline-derived CDR1 and CDR2 are SGHKS and YYEKEE (reference sequence). The CDR3 bases are TGTGCCAGCAGCTTCGTGGGTGAAAACATTCAGTACTTC. Encoded protein: CASSFVGENIQYF.

The rearrangement links TRBV10-2 to TRBJ2-1, with 11 bases that match TRBD2. The ends lost 6 bases at V and 9 bases at J; junction bases unmatched: 13. This CDR3 has 16 residues. From germline, CDR1 is WSHSY and CDR2 SAAADI. Here the CDR3 reads CASRVGVLAGGGEQFF. CDR3 in DNA: TGCGCCAGCAGGGTTGGGGTCCTAGCGGGAGGAGGTGAGCAGTTCTTC.

V gene TRBV28 combines with J gene TRBJ1-5, with unresolved D. CDR1 is MDHEN, CDR2 SYDVKM, per germline. This CDR3 contains 15 residues. V was clipped by 4 bases and J by 0 bases, with 10 bases between them. CDR3: CASSSGYHSNQPQHF. CDR3 in DNA: TGTGCCAGCAGTTCCGGCTATCATAGCAATCAGCCCCAGCATTTT.

Comments on this clone: This specimen includes other DNA sequences encoding the same CDR3. The rearrangement joins TRBV11-2 to TRBJ1-1; D might be TRBD1 (6 bases). The CDR3 spans 13 residues. V was cut by 5 bases and J by 5 bases, with 12 bases left in between. Germline-derived CDR1 and CDR2 are SGHAT and FQNNGV. The DNA for the CDR3 is TGTGCCAGCAGCCAACAGGGAGGAACTGAAGCTTTCTTT. Translating gives CASSQQGGTEAFF.

V gene TRBV10-3 combines with J gene TRBJ2-1; maybe TRBD2 (6 bases). Germline CDR1 reads ENHRY; CDR2 reads SYGVKD. CDR3 length: 14 amino acids. The ends were cut back, 8 bases at V and 3 bases at J, with 14 bases in the middle. The CDR3 is CAIGSSENYNEQFF. For the CDR3, the DNA is TGTGCCATCGGGTCTAGCGAAAACTACAATGAGCAGTTCTTC.

The rearrangement links TRBV27 to TRBJ1-1, with 7 bases that match TRBD1. CDR1 is MNHEY and CDR2 is SMNVEV in the germline V gene (reference sequence). The V segment lost 5 bases and the J segment 3 bases; nucleotides outside the gene matches: 6. This CDR3 contains 14 residues. The CDR3 here is CASSVGTVDTEAFF. DNA of the CDR3: TGTGCCAGCAGTGTGGGGACAGTCGACACTGAAGCTTTCTTT.

The CDR3 here is CASRRTGGFEQYF. In DNA, the CDR3 is TGTGCCAGCAGACGGACAGGGGGTTTCGAGCAGTACTTC. The chain combines TRBV14 with TRBJ2-7; TRBD1 matches 10 bases. Germline V gene data show CDR1 as SGHDN and CDR2 as FVKESK. The CDR3 spans 13 residues. Trimming cost V 6 bases and J 6 bases; bases outside gene matches: 5.

The chain recombines TRBV10-3 with TRBJ2-1; 7 positions match TRBD1. CDR1 is ENHRY, CDR2 SYGVKD, per germline. Trimming cost V 3 bases and J 2 bases; bases outside gene matches: 13. The CDR3 has 18 residues. The CDR3 DNA follows: TGTGCCATCAGTGAATCCTCCGGTGGACAGGTAACCTACAATGAGCAGTTCTTC. Encoded protein: CAISESSGGQVTYNEQFF.

This clone was found a few times. Other DNA sequences of this sample code for an identical CDR3. The chain is built from TRBV28 and TRBJ2-7; TRBD2 matches 7 bases. J gave up 4 bases and V 3 bases, and 3 bases lay outside the gene matches. Germline values: CDR1 MDHEN, CDR2 SYDVKM. This CDR3 has 13 amino acids. The CDR3 here is CASSLGGSYEQYF. The DNA of the CDR3 is TGTGCCAGCAGTTTGGGCGGGAGTTACGAGCAGTACTTC.

Notes on this clone: This same CDR3 is encoded by further DNA sequences in the sample. The chain combines TRBV7-9 with TRBJ1-2; D is unresolved. The V end was cut by 5 bases, the J end by 4 bases, with 8 bases between. In germline, CDR1 is SEHNR, CDR2 FQNEAQ (reference sequence). The CDR3 consists of 12 residues. CDR3 region: CASSPGLYGYTF. The CDR3 DNA is TGTGCCAGCAGCCCCGGGCTCTATGGCTACACCTTC.

The rearrangement links TRBV30 to TRBJ1-2; D is possibly TRBD1 (6 bases). CDR3 size: 13 residues. V was trimmed by 4 bases and J by 6 bases, leaving 15 bases between them. Germline CDR1 is GTSNPN and CDR2 is SVGIG (reference sequence). As DNA, the CDR3 is TGTGCCTGGATATCCAGCCAGGGGAATGGCTACACCTTC. Translated, it gives CAWISSQGNGYTF.

A note on this clone: Other DNA sequences in the same sample also yield this CDR3. The rearrangement uses TRBV10-3 and TRBJ1-1; tentative D call: TRBD1 (5 bases). This CDR3 contains 13 residues. Germline V gene data show CDR1 as ENHRY and CDR2 as SYGVKD. Trimming removed 4 bases at V and 1 base at J, with 7 bases between. The chain's CDR3 is CAISAGGNTEAFF. In DNA, the CDR3 is TGTGCCATCAGTGCGGGGGGGAACACTGAAGCTTTCTTT.

This clone appeared once. Other DNA sequences in the sample encode the same CDR3. This sequence joins TRBV11-3 and TRBJ2-3; the match to TRBD1 covers 7 bases. Germline V CDR1 and CDR2: SGHNT, YENEEA. CDR3 length: 13 residues. The ends lost 5 bases at V and 5 bases at J; junction bases unmatched: 4. The CDR3 here is CASSPNRGDTQYF. DNA of the CDR3: TGTGCCAGCAGCCCTAACAGGGGAGATACGCAGTATTTT.

This clone was detected once. Within the sample, other DNA sequences also encode this same CDR3. This CDR3 is CAWSRPGTDTQYF. CDR3 bases: TGTGCCTGGAGTCGGCCGGGCACAGATACGCAGTATTTT. The chain employs TRBV30 and TRBJ2-3; no clear D. The CDR3 has 13 amino acids. Germline CDR1 reads GTSNPN; CDR2 reads SVGIG (reference sequence). The germline V and J ends were trimmed by 2 bases and 1 base, with 7 bases remaining between them.

This chain joins TRBV4-1 and TRBJ1-1, with TRBD1 as a possible D gene (6 bases). The CDR3 extends over 16 amino acids. Germline CDR1 reads MGHRA; CDR2 reads YSYEKL. Trimming pared 5 bases from V and 5 bases from J, leaving 21 bases between. The chain's CDR3 is CASSFTGPPYSTEAFF. The CDR3 region has the DNA TGCGCCAGCAGCTTTACAGGGCCTCCCTATAGTACTGAAGCTTTCTTT.

The chain is built from TRBV14 and TRBJ1-3, with 8 bases matching TRBD1. Germline lookup yields CDR1 SGHDN and CDR2 FVKESK. Trimming took 4 bases from V and 5 from J; bases not matched to a gene: 7. The CDR3 loop spans 15 amino acids. This chain's CDR3 is CASSLSGTGRNTIYF. Here the CDR3 DNA reads TGTGCCAGCAGCCTATCCGGGACAGGAAGAAACACCATATATTTT.

The chain joins TRBV7-2 to TRBJ1-1; unclear D gene. Trimming shortened V by 4 bases and J by 1 base, and 10 bases separated the two germline ends. The CDR3 has 14 residues. The germline V gene has CDR1 SGHTA and CDR2 FQGNSA. Here the CDR3 reads CASSSLLPNTEAFF. CDR3 nucleotide sequence: TGTGCCAGCAGCTCACTACTCCCGAACACTGAAGCTTTCTTT.

V gene TRBV4-1 combines with J gene TRBJ2-1, with 9 positions matching TRBD2. CDR1 and CDR2 from the germline V gene are MGHRA and YSYEKL. V was clipped by 0 bases and J by 7 bases; unmatched bases: 7. The CDR3 consists of 16 residues. In DNA form, the CDR3 reads TGCGCCAGCAGCCAAGAAGGAGCGGGAGGAGGTAATGAGCAGTTCTTC. Translated: CASSQEGAGGGNEQFF.

The sample holds one count of this clone. The gene calls are TRBV5-4 and TRBJ2-2, with TRBD2 as a possible D gene (5 bases). V was pared by 4 bases and J by 3 bases, with 7 bases between. Per germline, CDR1 SGHNT and CDR2 YYREEE (reference sequence). This CDR3 is built from 13 residues. The CDR3 DNA is TGTGCCAGCAGCCGCGGGTACACCGGGGAGCTGTTTTTT. This encodes CASSRGYTGELFF.

On this clone: Other DNA sequences of this sample code for an identical CDR3. The chain recombines TRBV5-1 with TRBJ1-1, with TRBD1 as a possible D gene (5 bases). V dropped 0 bases and J dropped 5 bases, with 14 bases sitting between them. The CDR3 extends over 15 amino acids. Germline CDR1 is SGHRS and CDR2 is YFSETQ. CDR3 nucleotides: TGCGCCAGCAGCTTGGTTCGGGGCTCTAGGACTGAAGCTTTCTTT. Encoded protein: CASSLVRGSRTEAFF.

In regard to this clone: The identical CDR3 is also encoded by other nucleotide sequences in the sample. This chain connects TRBV7-6 to TRBJ2-7; possibly TRBD1 or TRBD2 for D (6 bases each). The CDR3 consists of 13 residues. Germline CDR1 and CDR2: SGHVS and FNYEAQ. V lost 1 base, J lost 3 bases, and 7 bases lay in between. CDR3 sequence reads: CASSLEGGYEQYF. The CDR3, as DNA: TGTGCCAGCAGCTTAGAGGGGGGCTACGAGCAGTACTTC.

The CDR3 loop reads CASRVRSKDYGYTF. The CDR3 nucleotides are TGTGCCAGCAGGGTCCGATCCAAGGACTATGGCTACACCTTC. The chain joins TRBV27 to TRBJ1-2; D gene ambiguous. Germline values: CDR1 MNHEY, CDR2 SMNVEV (reference sequence). V lost 6 bases and J 3 bases, leaving 14 bases between the germline ends. This CDR3 has 14 amino acids.

This chain links TRBV6-5 with TRBJ2-7; perhaps TRBD1 as D (5 bases). Germline CDR1 is MNHEY and CDR2 is SVGAGI. This CDR3 comprises 14 residues. V lost 0 bases, J lost 7 bases, and 13 bases lay in between. The CDR3 DNA sequence: TGTGCCAGCAGTTACTCGACAGCGATGGGGGAGCAGTACTTC. Protein sequence: CASSYSTAMGEQYF.

This CDR3 is CASSVAPLEAAGGSNEQFF. DNA for the CDR3: TGTGCCAGCAGCGTAGCCCCCCTAGAGGCAGCGGGAGGTAGCAATGAGCAGTTCTTC. The V and J genes are TRBV9 and TRBJ2-1; TRBD2 aligns across 9 bases. This CDR3 comprises 19 residues. Trimming at V came to 0 bases and at J to 6 bases, leaving 16 bases not matched to a gene. CDR1 is SGDLS, CDR2 YYNGEE, per germline.

V usage is TRBV6-1 and J usage is TRBJ1-5; no clear D gene. Looked up from germline, CDR1 is MNHNS and CDR2 is SASEGT. There are 14 residues in the CDR3. V was shortened by 8 bases and J by 0 bases, with 11 bases between the two germline ends. CDR3 coding DNA: TGTGCCAGCCGACTTAGCTATAGCAATCAGCCCCAGCATTTT. Its translation: CASRLSYSNQPQHF.